This T cell receptor (beta chain) appears in the sequencing data of a study of shared clonotypes between healthy human individuals. Study-level background: A couple of female and a few male donors aged 18 to 49 were enrolled.

Study-wide results and caveats: Despite large depth, rarefaction showed incomplete sorted-subset sequencing.

V lost 7 bases to trimming and J lost 4 bases, with 16 bases between them. From germline, CDR1 is MNHEY and CDR2 SVGAGI. This CDR3 region has 14 residues. In regard to this clone: Its specificity is unknown. Other DNA sequences from this sample encode an identical CDR3 as well.

Clones were sequenced by immunoSEQ multiplex PCR, and TCRdb holds only the in-frame ones, with some missing. The table records millions of clones, approximately 95% of them present only once. Sequenced material: naive CD4+ T cells from PBMCs. Subset of the sample: CD45RA+ positively selected. The receptor was derived from a man younger than 35 in good health. Some clones in this sample may be carry-over from other donors' samples. V is TRBV6-5 and J is TRBJ1-2; possible D gene TRBD1, 6 bases. The CDR3 spells CASTRRGGGYGYTF. CDR3 coding DNA: TGTGCCAGCACCCGGCGAGGGGGAGGCTATGGCTACACCTTC.